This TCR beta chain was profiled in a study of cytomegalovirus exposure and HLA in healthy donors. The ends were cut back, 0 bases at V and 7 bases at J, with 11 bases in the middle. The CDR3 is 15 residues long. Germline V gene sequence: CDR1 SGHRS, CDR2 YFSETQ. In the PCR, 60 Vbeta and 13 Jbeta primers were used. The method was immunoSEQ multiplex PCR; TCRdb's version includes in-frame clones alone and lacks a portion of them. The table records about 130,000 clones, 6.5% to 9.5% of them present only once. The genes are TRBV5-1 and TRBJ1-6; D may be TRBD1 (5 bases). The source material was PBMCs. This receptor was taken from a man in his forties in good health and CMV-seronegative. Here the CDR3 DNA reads TGCGCCAGCAGCTTGGCCAGGGTGGGGAATTCACCCCTCCACTTT. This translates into CASSLARVGNSPLHF.